What follows are 17 T cell receptor beta chains derived from one specimen sequenced in a study of preoperative IRX-2 immunotherapy in early breast cancer (dated by TCRdb to 2018 to 2020). The treatment or condition label here, explained by the study, means: preoperative locoregional IRX-2 cytokine immunotherapy. The protocol used for the library was the immunoSEQ multiplex PCR assay. Entries here come from immuneACCESS through TCRdb and include only in-frame sequences with V and J called. Some clones fail to appear in such tables; in the studies checked, an unresolved V gene covers under half of the shortfall, and the cause of the remainder is unknown. A total of about 98,000 clones appear in this sample, roughly 90% of them only once. Of the sample, roughly 2% is held by the ten largest clones. The specimen comprised tumor tissue, sampled after IRX-2 immunotherapy. The receptors stem from a human donor with breast cancer.

This clone was counted between two and nine times. The J gene is TRBJ1-4, the V gene TRBV30, with TRBD1 matching over 8 bases. Trimming cost V 3 bases and J 7 bases; bases outside gene matches: 13. This CDR3 region has 16 residues. Germline lookup yields CDR1 GTSNPN and CDR2 SVGIG (reference sequence). CDR3 nucleotide sequence: TGTGCCTGGAGCGCTTTTCCGGGACAGGTCACTGAAAAACTGTTTTTT. It yields the protein CAWSAFPGQVTEKLFF.

The V and J genes are TRBV6-8 and TRBJ1-2; D is unclear. V dropped 6 bases and J dropped 5 bases, with 10 bases sitting between them. The V gene's germline CDR1 is MNHGY and CDR2 SAAAGT. The CDR3 sequence is 12 residues long. The CDR3: CASRENRYGYTF. The DNA for the CDR3 is TGTGCCAGCAGGGAAAATCGATATGGCTACACCTTC.

The chain links TRBV1 to TRBJ2-2. TRBV1 is a pseudogene segment. The CDR3 runs to 13 residues. This chain's CDR3 is CASSQDPERELFF. The CDR3, as DNA: TGCGCCAGCAGCCAAGATCCGGAAAGGGAGCTGTTTTTT.

The genes are TRBV5-1 and TRBJ2-3; 12 bases match TRBD2. This CDR3 is 16 amino acids long. V was pared by 4 bases and J by 9 bases, with 12 bases of the junction left unmatched. Germline V gives CDR1 SGHRS, CDR2 YFSETQ. CDR3 loop: CASSPGLAGKGGTQYF. Written as DNA, the CDR3 is TGCGCCAGCAGCCCAGGACTAGCGGGGAAGGGGGGCACGCAGTATTTT.

With respect to this clone: This same CDR3 is encoded by further DNA sequences in the sample. The chain carries TRBV18 and TRBJ1-3; D is undetermined. Looked up from germline, CDR1 is KGHSH and CDR2 is LQKENI. The CDR3 spans 12 residues. Between the trimmed V and J ends, which lost 3 bases and 4 bases, there was a span of 4 bases. The CDR3 loop reads CASSPPGNTIYF. CDR3 nucleotides: TGTGCCAGCTCACCTCCCGGAAACACCATATATTTT.

The chain combines TRBV19 with TRBJ1-4; maybe TRBD1 (5 bases). The germline V gene encodes CDR1 LNHDA and CDR2 SQIVND (reference sequence). This CDR3 has 11 amino acids. V dropped 7 bases and J dropped 11 bases, with 11 bases sitting between them. The CDR3 sequence: CASTRGEKLFF. The DNA for the CDR3 is TGTGCCAGTACCCGGGGGGAGAAACTGTTTTTT.

This chain links TRBV6-4 with TRBJ1-5; D is unresolved. V was shortened by 3 bases and J by 7 bases, with 4 bases between the two germline ends. Germline-derived CDR1 and CDR2 are MRHNA and SNTAGT. The CDR3 totals 11 residues. CDR3 amino acids: CASSEVQPQHF. The CDR3 DNA is TGTGCCAGCAGTGAGGTCCAGCCCCAGCATTTT.

The gene calls are TRBV11-3 and TRBJ2-5; 11 positions match TRBD1. CDR1 is SGHNT, CDR2 YENEEA, per germline. The junction had 8 bases not matched to a gene; V was cut back by 4 bases and J by 4 bases. The CDR3 covers 16 residues. DNA of the CDR3: TGTGCCAGCAGCTCGTTATGGGACAGGGGGGCAGAGACCCAGTACTTC. Encoded protein: CASSSLWDRGAETQYF.

This rearrangement joins TRBV14 to TRBJ1-2; D unresolved. The germline V and J ends were trimmed by 4 bases and 4 bases, with 10 bases remaining between them. This CDR3 region has 13 residues. Germline V gene sequence: CDR1 SGHDN, CDR2 FVKESK. The CDR3 loop is CASSLSGSYGYTF. For the CDR3, the DNA is TGTGCCAGCAGCCTATCCGGGTCCTATGGCTACACCTTC.

J is TRBJ1-5 and V is TRBV30; 7 nucleotides agree with TRBD1. V was pared by 3 bases and J by 2 bases, with 7 bases of the junction left unmatched. CDR1 and CDR2 (germline): GTSNPN, SVGIG (reference sequence). This CDR3 comprises 15 residues. CDR3 nucleotide sequence: TGTGCCTGGAGCCGGAGACAGGGAGGCAATCAGCCCCAGCATTTT. Its translation: CAWSRRQGGNQPQHF.

The chain links TRBV28 to TRBJ1-1; the match to TRBD1 covers 10 bases. The CDR3 has 15 amino acids. Germline trimming cut 5 bases from V and 7 bases from J; bases unmatched to any gene: 10. The germline V gene has CDR1 MDHEN and CDR2 SYDVKM. The CDR3 DNA sequence: TGTGCCAGCAGTCTGATAGACAGGGGGCATGGTGAAGCTTTCTTT. The encoded protein is CASSLIDRGHGEAFF.

The table lists this clone with a count of one. This chain joins TRBV28 and TRBJ2-1; no clear D gene. The V gene lost 4 bases and the J gene lost 13 bases, with 17 bases spanning the gap. This CDR3 has 13 residues. CDR1 and CDR2 from the germline V gene are MDHEN and SYDVKM. CDR3 amino acids: CASSSNPQSGQFF. The CDR3 DNA reads TGTGCCAGCAGTTCCAACCCCCAATCCGGCCAGTTCTTC.

The chain uses TRBV19 and TRBJ1-6; D perhaps matches TRBD1 (5 bases). The CDR3 is made up of 16 amino acids. Trimming left V 5 bases short and J 2 bases short, with 13 bases between. Germline values: CDR1 LNHDA, CDR2 SQIVND (reference sequence). CDR3 sequence reads: CASSAKGRTYNSPLHF. The CDR3 DNA follows: TGTGCCAGTAGTGCAAAGGGGAGAACCTATAATTCACCCCTCCACTTT.

The rearrangement links TRBV19 to TRBJ2-2; 9 bases are a match to TRBD2. This CDR3 contains 16 residues. Germline CDR1 LNHDA, CDR2 SQIVND (reference sequence). V dropped 3 bases and J dropped 6; count of bases not matched to a gene: 8. The CDR3 DNA sequence: TGTGCCAGTAGTATTTCGGCGGGAGGGTTGCCCGGGGAGCTGTTTTTT. Its protein product is CASSISAGGLPGELFF.

The CDR3 sequence is CASSLVLAGNTGELFF. The CDR3 DNA reads as TGTGCCAGCAGTTTAGTTTTAGCGGGGAACACCGGGGAGCTGTTTTTT. The J gene is TRBJ2-2, the V gene TRBV6-8, with TRBD2 identical over 7 bases. The V and J ends lost 4 bases and 1 base, in that order; junction bases with no gene match: 6. Germline V gene lookup returns CDR1 MNHGY and CDR2 SAAAGT. The CDR3 has 16 residues.

V usage is TRBV6-8 and J usage is TRBJ1-1; a possible D gene is TRBD1 (5 bases). V lost 2 bases, J lost 8 bases, and 15 bases lay in between. Germline V gives CDR1 MNHGY, CDR2 SAAAGT. CDR3 size: 14 residues. The CDR3 reads CASSYGFPNREAFF. CDR3 sequence (DNA): TGTGCCAGCAGTTACGGGTTCCCCAACAGGGAAGCTTTCTTT.

This chain joins TRBV19 and TRBJ1-1; possibly TRBD1 for D (5 bases). The germline V gene encodes CDR1 LNHDA and CDR2 SQIVND (reference sequence). The CDR3 is 16 residues long. V was cut by 8 bases and J by 1 base, with 20 bases left in between. The CDR3 DNA sequence: TGTGCCAGTTTGATGAGAAAGATAACAGGGAACACTGAAGCTTTCTTT. Amino acids: CASLMRKITGNTEAFF.